This T cell receptor beta chain was sequenced during a study of shared clonotypes between healthy human individuals (dated by TCRdb to 2019 to 2021). For the study in its entirety: Three men and two women, aged 18 to 49 years, made up the cohort. For each donor, three plates each were used for CD4 naive and CD4 memory, two plates were used for CD8 naive, and one plate was used for CD8 memory. Blood TCR repertoires of several healthy adults were deeply sequenced to estimate repertoire size and the extent of clonotype sharing between individuals. To increase sequencing depth and limit assay-specific biases, different laboratories used diverse techniques to prepare libraries and sequence TCR repertoires. Between about 0.8 and 9 billion PBMCs per donor were obtained by leukapheresis. Paper-wide results and their limitations: Naive subsets generally had larger estimated clonotype richness than memory subsets. Even with the large sequencing depth, rarefaction of the sorted-subset datasets indicated that sequencing was incomplete. Only blood was sampled, and tissue TCR repertoires likely differ from those in blood. Because the study included only a small number of donors, the genetic and exposure-history diversity represented was limited. Compared with non-shared clonotypes, the clonotypes found in all four sorted-subset donors had higher generation probabilities. Based on pairwise subsampling, the degree of clonotype sharing among donors was expected to be affected by sequencing depth. Sharing across a few donors was observed for roughly 5% of naive CD4, around 3.5% of naive CD8, 2% to 2.5% of memory CD4, and about 0.4% of memory CD8 clonotypes.

Using the deep immunoSEQ assay, TCR CDR3 regions were amplified from genomic DNA by multiplex PCR. Extracted genomic DNA from each cell subset was spread evenly across all wells of several immunoSEQ 96-well plates, with each plate serving as a replicate. Each replicate PCR for sorted subsets received around 0.2 ug genomic DNA, equal to 30,000 or so T cell genomes. Purified libraries were quantified with a Qubit 3.0 fluorometer, sized on a Bioanalyzer 2100, and re-quantified with the KAPA Library Quantification kit. Every immunoSEQ 96-well plate was sequenced on a separate single-read 150-cycle Illumina NextSeq 550 flow cell. The authors' pipeline ran thus. The immunoSEQ output contained only junctional sequences without quality scores, so filtering could not match that applied to full-length reads. To assign V/J genes and CDR3, sequences were annotated using PyIR, a Python wrapper for IgBLAST v1.9, with IMGT germline references. Reads were removed for weak V/J assignments (E-value above 1e-6), missing CDR3, stop codons, out-of-frame junctions, or ambiguous translated residues. V3J clonotypes were defined as sequences sharing the same inferred V gene, J gene, and CDR3 amino acid sequence. To compute the percentage overlap between repertoires, the number of shared unique clonotypes was divided by the size of the smaller repertoire. Repertoire richness was assessed with RTK rarefaction, the Chao1 estimator, and Recon v2.1 estimates of unobserved clonotypes. Generation probabilities were computed with OLGA for all TCRbeta clonotypes obtained by the gDNA method from several donors. In TCRdb, the immuneACCESS table is reduced to in-frame sequences with V and J assigned. These tables do not hold every clone; where another copy was compared, an unresolved V gene accounts for under half, and the others remain unexplained. Clonal size and the V and J genes are those of that table, whereas D and trimming came from the DNA. Within this sample are about 2.4 million clones, with approximately 94% of them counted one time only. About 0.39% of the sample is held by the ten biggest clonotypes.

The CDR3 runs 14 amino acids, cysteine and phenylalanine included. CDR3 DNA only is kept here, 42 bases in frame from base 1. CDR1 and CDR2, looked up from the germline V gene (reference sequence), are GTSNPN and SVGIG. V loses 1 base, J loses 3 bases, and the germline ends lie 10 bases apart. Healthy HIV-negative adults with no recently reported acute infections or vaccinations were included as donors. Every donor was a Caucasian adult living in Nashville, Tennessee, USA. CD4+ T cells were enriched by magnetic negative selection; naive cells were then positively selected on CD45RA, and the negative fraction formed the memory subset. Blood was obtained by leukapheresis, after which PBMCs were separated by Ficoll-Histopaque density gradient centrifugation and cryopreserved in liquid nitrogen vapor phase. Purity and quantity of every magnetically sorted T cell population were checked by analytical flow cytometry. From each sorted fraction, genomic DNA was isolated and quantified by UV absorbance on a Nanodrop 2000c.

The count of this clone is one. No cognate antigen has been identified for it. Per-base qualities were not stored, and no clone one base away is much larger. This TCR was recovered from a man between 18 and 35 years old in good health. Some clones in this sample may be carry-over from other donors' samples. Recombination connected TRBV30 to TRBJ1-5; the D gene is unclear. Material for sequencing was naive CD4+ T cells from PBMCs. The sample's cell subset or site label, decoded: CD45RA+ positively selected. This receptor has the CDR3 CAWSDGVLNQPQHF. Here is the DNA: TGTGCCTGGAGTGATGGTGTCCTCAATCAGCCCCAGCATTTT.